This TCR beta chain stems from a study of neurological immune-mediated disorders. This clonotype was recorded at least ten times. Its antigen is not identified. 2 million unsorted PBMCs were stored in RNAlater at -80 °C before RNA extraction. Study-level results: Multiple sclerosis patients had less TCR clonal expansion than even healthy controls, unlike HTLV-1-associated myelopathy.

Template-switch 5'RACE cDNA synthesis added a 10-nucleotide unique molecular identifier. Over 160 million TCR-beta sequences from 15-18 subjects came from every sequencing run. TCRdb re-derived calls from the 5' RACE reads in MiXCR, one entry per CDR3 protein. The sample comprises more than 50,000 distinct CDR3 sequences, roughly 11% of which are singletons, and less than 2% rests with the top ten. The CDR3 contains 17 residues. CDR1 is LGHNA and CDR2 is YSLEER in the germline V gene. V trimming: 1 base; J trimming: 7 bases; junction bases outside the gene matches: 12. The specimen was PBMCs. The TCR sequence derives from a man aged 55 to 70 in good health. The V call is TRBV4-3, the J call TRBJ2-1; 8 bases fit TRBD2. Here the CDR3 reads CASSQVGRGAGGNEQFF. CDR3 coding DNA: TGCGCCAGCAGCCAAGTTGGGCGGGGGGCCGGGGGGAATGAGCAGTTCTTC.